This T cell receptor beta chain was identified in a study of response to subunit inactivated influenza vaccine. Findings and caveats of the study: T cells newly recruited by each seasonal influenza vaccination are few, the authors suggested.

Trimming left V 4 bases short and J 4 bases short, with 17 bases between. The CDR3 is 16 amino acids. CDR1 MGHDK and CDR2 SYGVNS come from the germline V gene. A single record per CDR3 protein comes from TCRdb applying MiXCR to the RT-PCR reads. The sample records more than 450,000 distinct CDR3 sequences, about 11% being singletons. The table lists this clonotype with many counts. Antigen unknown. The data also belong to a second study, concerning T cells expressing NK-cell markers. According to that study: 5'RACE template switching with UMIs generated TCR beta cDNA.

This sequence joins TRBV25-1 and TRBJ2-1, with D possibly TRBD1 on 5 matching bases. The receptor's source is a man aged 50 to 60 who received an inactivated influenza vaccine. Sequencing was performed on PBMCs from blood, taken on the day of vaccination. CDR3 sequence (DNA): TGTGCCAGCAGTGCTGCAGGGCCTTACCAATACAATGAGCAGTTCTTC. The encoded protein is CASSAAGPYQYNEQFF.